The 8 T cell receptor beta chains reported below all come from one sample, sequenced in a study of long-term antiretroviral therapy in people with HIV. Investigators performed immunoSEQ version v3.0 at survey level. The data were produced by immunoSEQ multiplex PCR, yet TCRdb's version contains in-frame clones alone and is incomplete. The sample lists about 35,000 clones; roughly 80% were seen once. The material was unsorted PBMCs, obtained 2 years after starting antiretroviral therapy. The origin of the receptors is a woman aged 50 to 65 with HIV.

This chain connects TRBV10-3 to TRBJ2-5, with no clear D. CDR3 size: 14 residues. V was cut by 7 bases and J by 5 bases, with 17 bases left in between. Germline CDR1 is ENHRY and CDR2 is SYGVKD. CDR3 in DNA: TGTGCCATCAAAGGCGCGACTCCCCGGGAGACCCAGTACTTC. It specifies CAIKGATPRETQYF.

The chain combines TRBV6-6 with TRBJ1-2, with no clear D. V dropped 5 bases and J dropped 4 bases, with 8 bases sitting between them. Germline V gene data show CDR1 as MNHNY and CDR2 as SVGAGI (reference sequence). The CDR3 length is 12 residues. CDR3 protein: CASSDAPYGYTF. The CDR3 nucleotides read TGTGCCAGCAGTGATGCGCCCTATGGCTACACCTTC.

V gene TRBV9 combines with J gene TRBJ1-3; 9 bases are a match to TRBD1. The germline gives CDR1 SGDLS, CDR2 YYNGEE. This CDR3 spans 19 amino acids. J lost 2 bases, V lost 3 bases, and 15 bases had no gene match. CDR3 bases: TGTGCCAGCAGCGGGGGGCCTAGCCGGGACAGGGACCCTGGAAACACCATATATTTT. Translated: CASSGGPSRDRDPGNTIYF.

This chain connects TRBV18 to TRBJ2-1; tentatively, D is TRBD2 (7 bases). Germline CDR1 and CDR2: KGHSH and LQKENI. This CDR3 has 16 amino acids. Trimming pared 6 bases from V and 10 bases from J, leaving 25 bases between. CDR3 amino acids: CASSRSHGGPDHEQFF. Here the CDR3 DNA reads TGTGCCAGCTCCCGTTCTCACGGGGGGCCTGACCACGAGCAGTTCTTC.

The rearrangement links TRBV30 to TRBJ2-5, with a weak D call TRBD2 (6 bases). The end of the DNA aligns better with TRBJ2-7, so the J call may be wrong. Germline V gene sequence: CDR1 GTSNPN, CDR2 SVGIG (reference sequence). CDR3 length: 14 residues. CDR3 nucleotide sequence: TGTGCCTGGAGTGTACTAGCTAACTCCTACGAGCAGTACTTC. It translates to CAWSVLANSYEQYF.

The V and J genes are TRBV18 and TRBJ2-2; a possible D gene is TRBD1 (6 bases). The germline V gene has CDR1 KGHSH and CDR2 LQKENI. Trimming shortened V by 5 bases and J by 10 bases, and 14 bases separated the two germline ends. This CDR3 comprises 13 residues. The CDR3 loop reads CASSVQGREELFF. CDR3 bases: TGTGCCAGCTCAGTACAGGGCCGGGAGGAGCTGTTTTTT.

The V gene is TRBV18, the J gene TRBJ2-7; 11 positions match TRBD2. The CDR3 contains 16 residues. Germline lookup yields CDR1 KGHSH and CDR2 LQKENI. Trimming removed 3 bases from V and 0 bases from J; junction bases left unmatched: 4. The CDR3 sequence: CASSPPSGGLSYEQYF. The DNA for the CDR3 is TGTGCCAGCTCACCCCCTAGCGGGGGGCTCTCCTACGAGCAGTACTTC. The variable domain in full, completed from reference TRBV18 and TRBJ2-7, reads NAGVMQNPRHLVRRRGQEARLRCSPMKGHSHVYWYRQLPEEGLKFMVYLQKENIIDESGMPKERFSAEFPKEGPSILRIQQVVRGDSAAYFCASSPPSGGLSYEQYFGPGTRLTVT.

This clone has just a few counts. This chain uses TRBV5-5 with TRBJ2-7, with 7 bases identical to TRBD1. CDR1 is SGHKS, CDR2 YYEKEE, per germline (reference sequence). V shed 2 bases, J shed 2 bases, and the junction held 7 bases outside the gene matches. The CDR3 consists of 15 residues. DNA for the CDR3: TGTGCCAGCAGCTTAGGGACAGAATCCGCCTACGAGCAGTACGTC. Protein product: CASSLGTESAYEQYV.